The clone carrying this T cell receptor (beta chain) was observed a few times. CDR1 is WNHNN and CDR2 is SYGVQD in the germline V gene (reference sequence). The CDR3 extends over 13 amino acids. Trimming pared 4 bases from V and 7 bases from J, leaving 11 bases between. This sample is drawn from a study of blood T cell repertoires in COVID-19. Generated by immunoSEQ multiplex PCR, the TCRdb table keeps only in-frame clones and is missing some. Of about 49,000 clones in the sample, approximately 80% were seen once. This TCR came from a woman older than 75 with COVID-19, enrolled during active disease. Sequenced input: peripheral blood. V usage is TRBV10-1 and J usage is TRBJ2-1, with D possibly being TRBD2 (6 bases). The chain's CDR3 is CASSGGELNEQFF. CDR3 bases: TGCGCCAGCAGTGGGGGGGAACTGAATGAGCAGTTCTTC.